The 23 T cell receptor beta chains reported below all come from one sample, sequenced in a study of shared T cell receptors in the human thymus (dated by TCRdb to the early 2020s). Library preparation employed the immunoSEQ multiplex PCR assay. In its TCRdb copy, this immuneACCESS table keeps in-frame sequences only and misses some clones. Where compared with another copy, unresolved V genes explain less than half of these, and the others have no known cause. Counted in this sample were hundreds of thousands of clones; 88% of them appeared once. The ten largest clones take up 0.0095% to 0.012% of the sample. These records were also assigned to another study, of human thymus T cells.

The sequencing input was thymocytes. The receptors come from a boy younger than two with a congenital heart defect. Donor details come from another sample of the same person, matched by shared clones.

The chain recombines TRBV7-2 with TRBJ1-5; 9 nucleotides match TRBD1. This CDR3 has 14 residues. Germline-derived CDR1 and CDR2 are SGHTA and FQGNSA. V lost 2 bases and J lost 5; bases outside the gene matches: 1. The CDR3 region has the DNA TGTGCCAGCAGCTTAAGGACAGGGGATCAGCCCCAGCATTTT. It specifies CASSLRTGDQPQHF.

This clone turned up a few times. The chain uses TRBV27 and TRBJ1-5; D possibly corresponds to TRBD1 (6 bases). This CDR3 spans 14 amino acids. V was trimmed by 7 bases and J by 5 bases, leaving 15 bases between them. Germline V gives CDR1 MNHEY, CDR2 SMNVEV (reference sequence). The DNA of the CDR3 is TGTGCCAGCACCAGCCGCAGGGGACATCAGCCCCAGCATTTT. This gives the protein CASTSRRGHQPQHF.

V usage is TRBV5-4 and J usage is TRBJ2-1; D is perhaps TRBD1 (6 bases). The CDR3 spans 16 residues. V was pared by 1 base and J by 7 bases, with 18 bases between. Germline assignment: CDR1 SGHNT and CDR2 YYREEE (reference sequence). This CDR3 reads CASSLWGRRVNNEQFF. The CDR3 DNA reads as TGTGCCAGCAGCTTGTGGGGGCGGCGGGTTAATAATGAGCAGTTCTTC.

This clone was seen once. This sequence joins TRBV27 and TRBJ1-2; unclear D gene. V shed 8 bases and J shed 4 bases, with 20 bases lying between them. The germline CDR1 and CDR2 sequences are MNHEY and SMNVEV (reference sequence). The CDR3 consists of 15 residues. In DNA, the CDR3 is TGTGCCAGCTTTAGTACGAGGTTGTGGGTCTATGGCTACACCTTC. Its protein product is CASFSTRLWVYGYTF.

This sequence joins TRBV4-3 and TRBJ2-2, with 12 nucleotides matching TRBD1. V shed 0 bases, J shed 16 bases, and the junction held 12 bases outside the gene matches. The CDR3 has 16 amino acids. In germline, CDR1 is LGHNA, CDR2 YSLEER. In nucleotides, the CDR3 is TGCGCCAGCAGCCAAGATGGGGGACAGGGGGCAGGGGAGAGGTTTTTT. It encodes CASSQDGGQGAGERFF.

The chain has TRBV7-3 and TRBJ2-2; 11 bases match TRBD2. Germline lookup yields CDR1 SGHTA and CDR2 FQGTGA. The CDR3 consists of 18 residues. Trimming removed 1 base from V and 2 bases from J; junction bases left unmatched: 6. In DNA, the CDR3 is TGTGCCAGCAGCTTAAAGGAGACTAGCGGGATCAACACCGGGGAGCTGTTTTTT. This encodes CASSLKETSGINTGELFF. Complete variable domain (other parts from reference TRBV7-3 and TRBJ2-2): GAGVSQTPSNKVTEKGKYVELRCDPISGHTALYWYRQSLGQGPEFLIYFQGTGAADDSGLPNDRFFAVRPEGSVSTLKIQRTERGDSAVYLCASSLKETSGINTGELFFGEGSRLTVL.

The V gene is TRBV10-3, the J gene TRBJ2-7, with a weak D call TRBD2 (5 bases). The V end was cut by 7 bases, the J end by 6 bases, with 19 bases between. The CDR3 consists of 14 residues. Germline CDR1 is ENHRY and CDR2 is SYGVKD. CDR3 nucleotide sequence: TGTGCCATCACCGAATGGGAGAGCTCTGGCGAGCAGTACTTC. Its translation: CAITEWESSGEQYF.

The rearrangement links TRBV11-3 to TRBJ2-1; TRBD1 agrees at 11 bases. The CDR3 is 14 amino acids. CDR1 is SGHNT and CDR2 is YENEEA in the germline V gene. Trimming took 5 bases from V and 7 from J; bases not matched to a gene: 4. CDR3 amino acids: CASSPGQGGNEQFF. CDR3 DNA sequence: TGTGCCAGCAGCCCGGGACAGGGGGGGAATGAGCAGTTCTTC.

This clone was seen once. The rearrangement links TRBV19 to TRBJ2-7, with 7 bases lining up with TRBD2. The CDR3 is made up of 15 amino acids. V gave up 6 bases and J gave up 1 base; unmatched junction bases: 9. Germline V gene sequence: CDR1 LNHDA, CDR2 SQIVND (reference sequence). The CDR3 reads CASRFTVGGSYEQYF. For the CDR3, the DNA is TGTGCCAGTAGATTCACGGTGGGAGGGTCCTACGAGCAGTACTTC.

The V call is TRBV7-6, the J call TRBJ2-1, with 9 bases aligning to TRBD1. This CDR3 contains 15 residues. Trimming cost V 5 bases and J 2 bases; bases outside gene matches: 4. Germline CDR1 SGHVS, CDR2 FNYEAQ. The CDR3 DNA follows: TGTGCCAGCAGCCCTCGACAGGGGGCCTACAATGAGCAGTTCTTC. Translating it yields CASSPRQGAYNEQFF. Looking up the rest from reference TRBV7-6 and TRBJ2-1 gives the full variable domain: GAGVSQSPRYKVTKRGQDVALRCDPISGHVSLYWYRQALGQGPEFLTYFNYEAQQDKSGLPNDRFSAERPEGSISTLTIQRTEQRDSAMYRCASSPRQGAYNEQFFGPGTRLTVL.

The chain carries TRBV6-6 and TRBJ2-5; a possible D gene is TRBD1 (7 bases). The CDR3 runs to 12 residues. Trimming took 8 bases from V and 2 from J, leaving 9 bases between them. CDR1 MNHNY and CDR2 SVGAGI come from the germline V gene (reference sequence). This CDR3 reads CASQGGQETQYF. Here the CDR3 DNA reads TGTGCCAGCCAGGGGGGACAAGAGACCCAGTACTTC.

The chain has TRBV10-3 and TRBJ1-2, with TRBD1 identical over 9 bases. CDR3 size: 15 residues. Trimming took 10 bases from V and 2 from J; bases not matched to a gene: 11. From germline, CDR1 is ENHRY and CDR2 SYGVKD. CDR3 coding DNA: TGTGCCACCAACCGAGGACAGGGGCAAAACTATGGCTACACCTTC. As protein: CATNRGQGQNYGYTF.

This chain connects TRBV4-3 to TRBJ1-2; 7 bases align to TRBD1. After removal of 3 bases from V and 4 bases from J, the junction contained 5 bases not matched to a gene. Per germline, CDR1 LGHNA and CDR2 YSLEER. The CDR3 has 14 residues. The CDR3 region has the DNA TGCGCCAGCAGCCAGGGGGGACAGAGCTATGGCTACACCTTC. Translated: CASSQGGQSYGYTF.

The chain couples TRBV5-4 to TRBJ2-5, with 9 nucleotides matching TRBD2. CDR1 SGHNT and CDR2 YYREEE come from the germline V gene (reference sequence). The CDR3 is made up of 18 amino acids. Trimming took 0 bases from V and 5 from J; bases not matched to a gene: 14. The CDR3 is CASSLVLSSGSVWETQYF. The DNA of the CDR3 is TGTGCCAGCAGCTTGGTTTTGAGTAGCGGGAGCGTTTGGGAGACCCAGTACTTC.

This sequence joins TRBV15 and TRBJ1-2; 7 bases map to TRBD1. The trim removed 4 bases at V and 4 bases at J, leaving 9 bases unmatched. CDR1 and CDR2 (germline): LNHNV, YYDKDF (reference sequence). The CDR3 sequence is 15 residues long. DNA of the CDR3: TGTGCCACCAGCATGATAAGACAGGGTGGCTATGGCTACACCTTC. It yields the protein CATSMIRQGGYGYTF. The complete variable domain, with remaining parts taken from reference TRBV15 and TRBJ1-2, reads DAMVIQNPRYQVTQFGKPVTLSCSQTLNHNVMYWYQQKSSQAPKLLFHYYDKDFNNEADTPDNFQSRRPNTSFCFLDIRSPGLGDTAMYLCATSMIRQGGYGYTFGSGTRLTVV.

The chain couples TRBV5-1 to TRBJ2-7; possibly TRBD2 for D (6 bases). CDR3 length equals 14 residues. Trimming shortened V by 1 base and J by 2 bases, and 10 bases separated the two germline ends. Germline loops: CDR1 SGHRS, CDR2 YFSETQ. CDR3 sequence (DNA): TGCGCCAGCAGCTTGCACGGGAGTCCCTACGAGCAGTACTTC. Translated, it gives CASSLHGSPYEQYF.

The rearrangement joins TRBV7-8 to TRBJ2-7; 11 bases line up with TRBD2. After removal of 1 base from V and 3 bases from J, the junction contained 5 bases not matched to a gene. CDR3 size: 16 residues. Germline CDR1 SGHVS, CDR2 FQNEAQ. Here the CDR3 DNA reads TGTGCCAGCAGCTTAGAGGGGACTAGCGGATACTACGAGCAGTACTTC. It encodes CASSLEGTSGYYEQYF.

The J gene is TRBJ2-7, the V gene TRBV14; 8 bases fit TRBD1. The CDR3 has 14 residues. J lost 3 bases, V lost 4 bases, and 5 bases had no gene match. In germline, CDR1 is SGHDN, CDR2 FVKESK. CDR3 nucleotide sequence: TGTGCCAGCAGCCCTCAGGACAGGGTCTACGAGCAGTACTTC. Amino acids: CASSPQDRVYEQYF.

The chain joins TRBV18 to TRBJ2-3; TRBD1 is a possible D gene (6 bases). Trimming left V 3 bases short and J 3 bases short, with 10 bases between. This CDR3 spans 14 amino acids. Germline V gene data show CDR1 as KGHSH and CDR2 as LQKENI. The CDR3, as DNA: TGTGCCAGCTCACCGACCAGGGGTACAGATACGCAGTATTTT. This codes for CASSPTRGTDTQYF.

The J gene is TRBJ2-7, the V gene TRBV6-1; D might be TRBD1 (6 bases). Trimming removed 0 bases at V and 2 bases at J, with 11 bases between. There are 15 residues in the CDR3. Germline V CDR1 and CDR2: MNHNS, SASEGT. CDR3 DNA sequence: TGTGCCAGCAGTGAAGCGAGGGACATCGCCTACGAGCAGTACTTC. Amino acid sequence: CASSEARDIAYEQYF.

This clone showed up just once. J is TRBJ2-3 and V is TRBV6-1, with D tentatively TRBD2 (6 bases). Germline V gives CDR1 MNHNS, CDR2 SASEGT. CDR3 length: 14 residues. V dropped 4 bases and J dropped 1 base, with 9 bases sitting between them. The CDR3: CASSAGEGTDTQYF. The CDR3 DNA sequence: TGTGCCAGCAGTGCTGGGGAGGGCACAGATACGCAGTATTTT.

The chain is built from TRBV19 and TRBJ1-4, with TRBD1 matching over 8 bases. This CDR3 is 13 amino acids long. CDR1 is LNHDA and CDR2 is SQIVND in the germline V gene (reference sequence). V trimming: 6 bases; J trimming: 7 bases; junction bases outside the gene matches: 4. The CDR3 DNA reads as TGTGCCAGTAGGGAGGACAGGGCTGAAAAACTGTTTTTT. Translated: CASREDRAEKLFF.

V gene TRBV6-1 combines with J gene TRBJ1-5; D not resolved. V was pared by 2 bases and J by 0 bases, with 8 bases between. The CDR3 is 15 amino acids. Germline CDR1 reads MNHNS; CDR2 reads SASEGT. CDR3 in amino acids: CASSEPRISNQPQHF. As DNA, the CDR3 is TGTGCCAGCAGTGAACCCAGAATTAGCAATCAGCCCCAGCATTTT.